Listed below are T cell receptor beta chains from one sample, sequenced in a study of T cells in localized non-small cell lung cancer. Using immunoSEQ multiplex PCR, the repertoire was profiled, and TCRdb retains in-frame clones only, with some absent. The data show roughly 66,000 clones, with 85% to 90% seen just once and approximately 2% held by the top ten. The sample here was peripheral blood, taken before any cancer treatment. These receptors came from a woman between 35 and 75 years old with stage I lung adenocarcinoma. CDR3s include the opening cysteine and the closing phenylalanine or tryptophan. A D gene is named only where the DNA matches it firmly. Size values are once, few and many counts, or a class for expanded clones, and some rows have none.

d_call	j_call	v_call	clone_size	cdr3_aa	cdr3_nt
.	TRBJ2-1	TRBV27	.	CASSLSLRPLNYNEQFF	TGTGCCAGCAGTTTATCACTGCGGCCATTAAACTACAATGAGCAGTTCTTC
.	TRBJ1-4	TRBV28	.	CASSFSFGNSEKLFF	TGTGCCAGCAGTTTTAGTTTCGGGAATAGTGAAAAACTGTTTTTT
.	TRBJ1-1	TRBV28	.	CASSFAQALNTEAFF	TGTGCCAGCAGTTTCGCGCAGGCCTTGAACACTGAAGCTTTCTTT
.	TRBJ2-1	TRBV11-3	.	CASSPSLPGSYNEQFF	TGTGCCAGCAGCCCCTCCCTCCCTGGCTCCTACAATGAGCAGTTCTTC
.	TRBJ2-3	TRBV9	.	CASSGRVRGTDTQYF	TGTGCCAGCAGCGGACGGGTTCGCGGGACAGATACGCAGTATTTT
.	TRBJ2-3	TRBV7-9	.	CASSWADTQYF	TGTGCCAGCAGCTGGGCAGATACGCAGTATTTT
.	TRBJ1-2	TRBV28	.	CASSPPYYGYTF	TGTGCCAGCAGTCCGCCCTATTATGGCTACACCTTC
TRBD1	TRBJ1-4	TRBV5-1	.	CASSSGTGNEKLFF	TGCGCCAGCAGTTCCGGGACAGGGAATGAAAAACTGTTTTTT
.	TRBJ1-4	TRBV11-2	.	CASSHTRGSNEKLFF	TGTGCCAGCAGCCACACGCGGGGGTCTAATGAAAAACTGTTTTTT
TRBD1	TRBJ2-3	TRBV7-3	.	CASSFQPTGMTQYF	TGTGCCAGCAGCTTCCAACCGACAGGGATGACGCAGTATTTT
.	TRBJ2-1	TRBV28	.	CASSLSPPRSYNEQFF	TGTGCCAGCAGTTTATCCCCTCCCCGGTCCTACAATGAGCAGTTCTTC
TRBD1	TRBJ1-2	TRBV10-3	.	CAISDTGGDYGYTF	TGTGCCATCAGTGATACAGGGGGGGACTATGGCTACACCTTC
.	TRBJ2-7	TRBV27	.	CASIPRSRPYEQYF	TGTGCCAGCATCCCCCGGAGCCGGCCCTACGAGCAGTACTTC
TRBD1	TRBJ1-1	TRBV19	few	CASSPTGGAGEAFF	TGTGCCAGTAGCCCGACAGGGGGCGCGGGTGAAGCTTTCTTT
TRBD2	TRBJ2-7	TRBV28	.	CASSSLAGGPPEQYF	TGTGCCAGCAGTTCCTTAGCGGGAGGGCCGCCCGAGCAGTACTTC
.	TRBJ2-1	TRBV18	once	CASSPSSGFVSSYNEQFF	TGTGCCAGCTCACCATCGAGCGGCTTCGTGAGCTCCTACAATGAGCAGTTCTTC
TRBD1	TRBJ1-2	TRBV19	.	CASSPGQGYGGYTF	TGTGCCAGTAGCCCGGGACAGGGATATGGGGGCTACACCTTC
.	TRBJ2-5	TRBV5-1	.	CASRPSGVETQYF	TGCGCCAGCAGACCTTCGGGGGTCGAGACCCAGTACTTC
TRBD1	TRBJ2-7	TRBV27	.	CASSQGQGLYEQYF	TGTGCCAGCAGTCAGGGACAGGGTTTATACGAGCAGTACTTC
.	TRBJ2-1	TRBV10-3	.	CAISETSLGYNEQFF	TGTGCCATCAGTGAGACTAGTTTAGGTTACAATGAGCAGTTCTTC
.	TRBJ2-4	TRBV19	.	CASSTLTGTGGKNIQYF	TGTGCCAGTAGTACTCTTACAGGGACCGGCGGCAAAAACATTCAGTACTTC
.	TRBJ2-3	TRBV6-6	.	CASSSSTDTQYF	TGTGCCAGCAGCTCCTCAACAGATACGCAGTATTTT
.	TRBJ1-2	TRBV6-4	.	CASSEGWGLNYGYTF	TGTGCCAGCAGTGAGGGGTGGGGGCTTAACTATGGCTACACCTTC
.	TRBJ1-2	TRBV4-3	.	CASSQDVWAGKYYGYTF	TGCGCCAGCAGCCAAGATGTCTGGGCAGGGAAGTACTATGGCTACACCTTC
.	TRBJ1-1	TRBV7-9	few	CASSFLGTTALGEAFF	TGTGCCAGCAGCTTTTTGGGGACGACTGCCCTAGGAGAGGCTTTCTTT
TRBD1	TRBJ1-1	TRBV5-4	once	CASSLAGTGLATEAFF	TGTGCCAGCAGCTTGGCCGGGACAGGGTTGGCCACTGAAGCTTTCTTT